Here is one TCR beta chain with its context. Researchers took RNA transcripts and amplified TCR beta CDR3 regions from them. RT-PCR with HTBI primers came first, then second-round multiplex PCR. TCRdb redid the calling of the multiplex PCR reads with MiXCR, one entry per CDR3 protein. The data hold 1 million to 1.3 million distinct CDR3 sequences, with about two fifths observed a single time. This record belongs to a study of Graves' ophthalmopathy and Graves' hyperthyroidism. The CDR3 is made up of 13 amino acids. The germline V and J ends were trimmed by 5 bases and 8 bases, with 15 bases remaining between them. Germline lookup yields CDR1 SGHDN and CDR2 FVKESK.

Material for sequencing was peripheral blood or thyroid tissue (not recorded which). The chain employs TRBV14 and TRBJ1-2; D call uncertain. The TCR originated in an adult man with Graves' hyperthyroidism. The DNA of the CDR3 is TGTGCCAGCAGCGGCCTCCGGGCGGGGGGCTACACCTTC. Translated: CASSGLRAGGYTF.